The clone carrying this T cell receptor beta chain was seen ten or more times. Its antigen is undetermined. J gave up 4 bases and V 4 bases, and 14 bases lay outside the gene matches. Germline V CDR1 and CDR2: SGHAT, FQNNGV. The CDR3 consists of 17 residues. TCRdb reanalysed the reads using MiXCR and keeps one entry per CDR3 protein. The sample has about half a million distinct CDR3 sequences, roughly 46% seen once. The data originate from a study of T cell repertoires in cytomegalovirus infection. Study-wide results and caveats: Totalled public TCR beta family frequency picked out people who carried CMV plus the relevant HLA. In two of eight donors, the top clonotype was HLA-C-restricted CMV-specific.

The sample consisted of cultured PBMCs, taken from culture after CMV antigen stimulation. The clonotype was recovered from a human donor in good health (CMV status not recorded). Some clones in this sample may be carry-over from other donors' samples. This chain connects TRBV11-2 to TRBJ1-1; 8 bases are shared with TRBD1. DNA for the CDR3: TGTGCCAGCAGCTGGAGGACAGGGTCGCCGGGACCCACTGAAGCTTTCTTT. Amino acid sequence: CASSWRTGSPGPTEAFF.